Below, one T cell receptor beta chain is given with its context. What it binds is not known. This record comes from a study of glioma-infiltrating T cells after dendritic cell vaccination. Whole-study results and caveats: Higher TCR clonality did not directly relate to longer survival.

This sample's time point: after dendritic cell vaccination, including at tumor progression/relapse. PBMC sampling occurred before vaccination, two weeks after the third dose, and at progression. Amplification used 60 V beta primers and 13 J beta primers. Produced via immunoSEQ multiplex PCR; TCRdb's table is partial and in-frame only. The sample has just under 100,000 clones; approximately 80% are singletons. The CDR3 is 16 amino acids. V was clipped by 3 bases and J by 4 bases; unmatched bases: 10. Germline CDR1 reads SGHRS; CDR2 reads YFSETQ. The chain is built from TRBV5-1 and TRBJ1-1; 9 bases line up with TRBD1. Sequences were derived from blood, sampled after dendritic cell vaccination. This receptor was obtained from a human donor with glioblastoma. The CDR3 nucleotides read TGCGCCAGCAGCTACAAAACAGGGGGCGGACTCACTGAAGCTTTCTTT. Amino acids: CASSYKTGGGLTEAFF.